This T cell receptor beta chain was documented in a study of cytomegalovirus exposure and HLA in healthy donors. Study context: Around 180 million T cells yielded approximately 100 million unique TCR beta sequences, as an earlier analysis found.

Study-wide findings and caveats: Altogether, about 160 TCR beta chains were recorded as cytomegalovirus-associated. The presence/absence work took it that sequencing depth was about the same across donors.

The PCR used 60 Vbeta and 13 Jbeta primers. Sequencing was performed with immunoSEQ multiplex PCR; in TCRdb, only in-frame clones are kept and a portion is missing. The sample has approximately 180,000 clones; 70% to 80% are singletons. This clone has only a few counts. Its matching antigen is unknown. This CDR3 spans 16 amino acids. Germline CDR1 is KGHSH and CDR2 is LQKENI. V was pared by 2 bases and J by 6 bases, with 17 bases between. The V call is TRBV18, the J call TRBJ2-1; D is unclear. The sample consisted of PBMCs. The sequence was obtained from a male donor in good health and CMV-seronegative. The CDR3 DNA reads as TGTGCCAGCTCACCATATACCGCCACTACATTCAATGAGCAGTTCTTC. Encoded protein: CASSPYTATTFNEQFF.